This is a list of T cell receptor beta chains from one sample in a study of blood T cells in healthy people across ages. TCRdb used MiXCR to reprocess the 5' RACE reads, holding one entry per CDR3 protein. This sample has around 1,900,000 distinct CDR3 sequences, with 30% to 40% found just once. The sample was blood. The receptors stem from a human donor in good health. CDR3s include the opening cysteine and the closing phenylalanine or tryptophan. Each record gives: J gene, V gene, CDR3 protein.

j_call: TRBJ2-7
v_call: TRBV4-1
cdr3_aa: CASSQRDTGTGVEQYF

j_call: TRBJ1-2
v_call: TRBV10-3
cdr3_aa: CAISESVGNYGYTF

j_call: TRBJ1-2
v_call: TRBV7-3
cdr3_aa: CASSLTRDRGGYTF

j_call: TRBJ1-1
v_call: TRBV4-3
cdr3_aa: CASSPSLGITEAFF

j_call: TRBJ2-1
v_call: TRBV24-1
cdr3_aa: CATSDLRGPYNEQFF

j_call: TRBJ1-1
v_call: TRBV7-9
cdr3_aa: CASSSYQVEAFF

j_call: TRBJ1-2
v_call: TRBV6-5
cdr3_aa: CASSYRGRLGYTF

j_call: TRBJ1-6
v_call: TRBV6-5
cdr3_aa: CASSYLPHSSPLHF

j_call: TRBJ2-3
v_call: TRBV29-1
cdr3_aa: CSVARQTSTDTQYF

j_call: TRBJ2-5
v_call: TRBV7-2
cdr3_aa: CASSSIARGWETQYF

j_call: TRBJ1-1
v_call: TRBV4-1
cdr3_aa: CASSRGLGGTEAFF

j_call: TRBJ1-5
v_call: TRBV20-1
cdr3_aa: CSANLGGSNRPQHF

j_call: TRBJ1-1
v_call: TRBV12-3/TRBV12-4
cdr3_aa: CASSPMRRLRSTEAFF

j_call: TRBJ1-2
v_call: TRBV10-3
cdr3_aa: CAISDGLRNGYTF

j_call: TRBJ2-7
v_call: TRBV19
cdr3_aa: CASSIIPQTYEQYF

j_call: TRBJ1-2
v_call: TRBV20-1
cdr3_aa: CSARRTGAIYGYTF

j_call: TRBJ1-4
v_call: TRBV20-1
cdr3_aa: CSLQHSGTGDEKLFF

j_call: TRBJ2-4
v_call: TRBV28
cdr3_aa: CASSPWGLAVNIQYF

j_call: TRBJ2-6
v_call: TRBV11-1
cdr3_aa: CASSWGGRTASGANVLTF

j_call: TRBJ1-5
v_call: TRBV9
cdr3_aa: CASGTGYGGQPQHF

j_call: TRBJ1-6
v_call: TRBV27
cdr3_aa: CASSPGQGSVSLHF

j_call: TRBJ2-7
v_call: TRBV12-3/TRBV12-4
cdr3_aa: CASSWTGLNEQYF

j_call: TRBJ2-3
v_call: TRBV7-2
cdr3_aa: CASSYLGGGADTQYF

j_call: TRBJ2-1
v_call: TRBV7-2
cdr3_aa: CASSLVWGHYNEQFF

j_call: TRBJ2-6
v_call: TRBV13
cdr3_aa: CASSLRWGTKGANVLTF

j_call: TRBJ1-1
v_call: TRBV5-1
cdr3_aa: CASSPYGLTLEAFF

j_call: TRBJ2-1
v_call: TRBV11-3
cdr3_aa: CASSSIGGPWTSEHNEQFF

j_call: TRBJ1-5
v_call: TRBV6-5
cdr3_aa: CASKDSYSNQPQHF

j_call: TRBJ2-1
v_call: TRBV4-2
cdr3_aa: CASSQAPLDVARGNEQFF

j_call: TRBJ2-1
v_call: TRBV7-3
cdr3_aa: CASSLDSPGEQFF

j_call: TRBJ2-7
v_call: TRBV28
cdr3_aa: CASTQPSGRLYEQYF

j_call: TRBJ2-7
v_call: TRBV7-7
cdr3_aa: CASSRQGAGEQYF

j_call: TRBJ1-5
v_call: TRBV16
cdr3_aa: CASSQYAQPQHF

j_call: TRBJ2-5
v_call: TRBV12-3/TRBV12-4
cdr3_aa: CASSFRVPWTQYF

j_call: TRBJ1-2
v_call: TRBV11-2
cdr3_aa: CASRQGNGYTF

j_call: TRBJ1-2
v_call: TRBV5-1
cdr3_aa: CASSWWGGYTF

j_call: TRBJ1-2
v_call: TRBV2
cdr3_aa: CASSEAEGYRYGYTF

j_call: TRBJ2-7
v_call: TRBV5-1
cdr3_aa: CASSLDGAYEQYF

j_call: TRBJ2-1
v_call: TRBV7-2
cdr3_aa: CASSTFYGEQFF

j_call: TRBJ2-1
v_call: TRBV9
cdr3_aa: CASSVYSGGLHNEQFF

j_call: TRBJ2-1
v_call: TRBV12-5
cdr3_aa: CASGPSGNEQFF

j_call: TRBJ2-5
v_call: TRBV25-1
cdr3_aa: CASEATGHSGTRYF

j_call: TRBJ2-7
v_call: TRBV6-5
cdr3_aa: CASSYSRSGYEQYF

j_call: TRBJ1-1
v_call: TRBV5-1
cdr3_aa: CASSLVPGPMNTEAFF

j_call: TRBJ1-5
v_call: TRBV6-1
cdr3_aa: CASKRVQGIISQPQHF

j_call: TRBJ1-6
v_call: TRBV9
cdr3_aa: CASSAGGEGSGIEVGNSPLHF